The clone carrying this TCR beta chain has a handful of counts. Germline lookup yields CDR1 KGHDR and CDR2 SFDVKD. This CDR3 region has 13 residues. V dropped 4 bases and J dropped 4 bases, with 7 bases sitting between them. The sample is drawn from a study of control samples from healthy donors and cancer patients. Method: immunoSEQ multiplex PCR; TCRdb's copy keeps in-frame clones and lacks some. This sample carries about 100,000 clones, 87% of them seen once, and the ten largest clones take about 20%. This sequence originates from a woman aged 45-60 years in good health. The V call is TRBV24-1, the J call TRBJ1-3, with no clear D. Input material: blood. In DNA form, the CDR3 reads TGTGCCACCAGTGAGCGGAGGGGAAACACCATATATTTT. Translated: CATSERRGNTIYF.